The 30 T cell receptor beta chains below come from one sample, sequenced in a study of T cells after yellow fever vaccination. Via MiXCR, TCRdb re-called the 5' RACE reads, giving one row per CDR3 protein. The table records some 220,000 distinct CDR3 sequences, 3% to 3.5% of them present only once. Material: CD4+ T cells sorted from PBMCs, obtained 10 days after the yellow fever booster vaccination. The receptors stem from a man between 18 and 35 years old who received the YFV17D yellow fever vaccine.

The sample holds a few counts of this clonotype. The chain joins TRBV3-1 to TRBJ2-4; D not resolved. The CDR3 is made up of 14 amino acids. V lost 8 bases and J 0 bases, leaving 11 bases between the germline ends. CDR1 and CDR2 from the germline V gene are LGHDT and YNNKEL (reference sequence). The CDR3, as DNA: TGTGCCAGCGTAAGGATCGTAGCCAAAAACATTCAGTACTTC. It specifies CASVRIVAKNIQYF. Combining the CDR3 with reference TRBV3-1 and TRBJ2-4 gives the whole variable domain DTAVSQTPKYLVTQMGNDKSIKCEQNLGHDTMYWYKQDSKKFLKIMFSYNNKELIINETVPNRFSPKSPDKAHLNLHINSLELGDSAVYFCASVRIVAKNIQYFGAGTRLSVL.

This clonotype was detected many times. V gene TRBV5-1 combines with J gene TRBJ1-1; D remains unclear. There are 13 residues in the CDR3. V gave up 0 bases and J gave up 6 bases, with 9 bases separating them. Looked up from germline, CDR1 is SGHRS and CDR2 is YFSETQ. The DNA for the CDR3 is TGCGCCAGCAGCTTGGGCGGGTACCCTGAAGCTTTCTTT. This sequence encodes CASSLGGYPEAFF.

Written as DNA, the CDR3 is TGTGCCAGCACCCCGGCGGCGAATTGGCAGCCCCAGCATTTT. Protein: CASTPAANWQPQHF. V is TRBV6-1 and J is TRBJ1-5; D remains unclear. This CDR3 is built from 14 residues. V was shortened by 7 bases and J by 7 bases, with 17 bases between the two germline ends. Germline CDR1 reads MNHNS; CDR2 reads SASEGT.

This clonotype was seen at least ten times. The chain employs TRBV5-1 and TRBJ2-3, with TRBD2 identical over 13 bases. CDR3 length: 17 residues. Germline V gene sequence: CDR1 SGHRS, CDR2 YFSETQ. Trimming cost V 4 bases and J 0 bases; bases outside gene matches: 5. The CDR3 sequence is CASSLGTSGKSTDTQYF. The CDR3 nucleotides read TGCGCCAGCAGCCTCGGGACTAGCGGGAAGAGCACAGATACGCAGTATTTT.

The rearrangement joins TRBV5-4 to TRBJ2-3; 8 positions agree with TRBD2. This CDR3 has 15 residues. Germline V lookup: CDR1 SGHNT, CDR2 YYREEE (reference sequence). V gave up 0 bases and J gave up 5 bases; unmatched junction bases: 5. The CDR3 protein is CASSLGLAIQDTQYF. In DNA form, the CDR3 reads TGTGCCAGCAGCTTGGGACTAGCGATCCAAGATACGCAGTATTTT.

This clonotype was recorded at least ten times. The CDR3 sequence: CAISEPRTGNPWYGYTF. As DNA, the CDR3 is TGTGCCATCAGTGAGCCCCGGACAGGGAACCCTTGGTATGGCTACACCTTC. This chain connects TRBV10-3 to TRBJ1-2, with 8 bases fitting TRBD1. CDR1 ENHRY and CDR2 SYGVKD come from the germline V gene. The CDR3 has 17 amino acids. J gave up 5 bases and V 2 bases, and 13 bases lay outside the gene matches.

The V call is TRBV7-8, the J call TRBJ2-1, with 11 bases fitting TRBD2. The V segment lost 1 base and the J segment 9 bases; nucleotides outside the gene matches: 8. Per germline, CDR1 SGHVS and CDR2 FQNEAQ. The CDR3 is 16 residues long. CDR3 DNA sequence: TGTGCCAGCAGCTTAGTCCTAGCGGGGGGCGGTGGTGAGCAGTTCTTC. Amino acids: CASSLVLAGGGGEQFF.

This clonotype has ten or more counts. CDR3 sequence: CSALQGAGTEAFF. The CDR3 bases are TGCAGTGCCTTACAGGGGGCCGGTACTGAAGCTTTCTTT. The chain couples TRBV20-1 to TRBJ1-1, with 9 bases that match TRBD1. The germline V gene encodes CDR1 DFQATT and CDR2 SNEGSKA (reference sequence). This CDR3 region has 13 residues. V gave up 6 bases and J gave up 5 bases; unmatched junction bases: 7.

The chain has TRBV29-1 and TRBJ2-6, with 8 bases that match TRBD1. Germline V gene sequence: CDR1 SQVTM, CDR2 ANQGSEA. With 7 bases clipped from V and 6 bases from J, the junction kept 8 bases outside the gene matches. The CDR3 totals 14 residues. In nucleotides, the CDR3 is TGCAGCGCCCTAGGACAGGGTGCGGCCAACGTCCTGACTTTC. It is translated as CSALGQGAANVLTF.

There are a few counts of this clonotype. CDR3 in amino acids: CASSQVGGGQGRSSYEQYF. The CDR3 DNA sequence: TGCGCCAGCAGCCAAGTGGGCGGGGGGCAGGGCCGGAGCTCCTACGAGCAGTACTTC. V and J are TRBV4-1 and TRBJ2-7, with 8 positions matching TRBD2. This CDR3 comprises 19 residues. In germline, CDR1 is MGHRA, CDR2 YSYEKL. V was clipped by 1 base and J by 0 bases; unmatched bases: 14.

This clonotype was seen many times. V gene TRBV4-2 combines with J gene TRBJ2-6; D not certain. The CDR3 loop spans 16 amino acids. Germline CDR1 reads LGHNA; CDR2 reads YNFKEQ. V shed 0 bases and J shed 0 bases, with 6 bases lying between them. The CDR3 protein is CASSQDINSGANVLTF. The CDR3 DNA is TGTGCCAGCAGCCAAGACATCAACTCTGGGGCCAACGTCCTGACTTTC.

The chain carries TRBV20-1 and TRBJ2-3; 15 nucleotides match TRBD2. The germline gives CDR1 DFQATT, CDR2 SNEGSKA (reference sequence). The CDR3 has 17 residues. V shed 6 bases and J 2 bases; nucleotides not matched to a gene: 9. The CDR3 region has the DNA TGCAGTGCCCTACCGGGACTAGCGGGGGGCACCACAGATACGCAGTATTTT. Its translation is CSALPGLAGGTTDTQYF.

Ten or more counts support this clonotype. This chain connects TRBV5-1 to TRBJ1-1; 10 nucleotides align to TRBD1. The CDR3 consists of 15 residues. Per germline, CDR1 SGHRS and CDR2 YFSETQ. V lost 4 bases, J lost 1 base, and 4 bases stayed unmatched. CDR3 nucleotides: TGCGCCAGCAGCGTGGGGACAGGGGCGAACACTGAAGCTTTCTTT. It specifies CASSVGTGANTEAFF.

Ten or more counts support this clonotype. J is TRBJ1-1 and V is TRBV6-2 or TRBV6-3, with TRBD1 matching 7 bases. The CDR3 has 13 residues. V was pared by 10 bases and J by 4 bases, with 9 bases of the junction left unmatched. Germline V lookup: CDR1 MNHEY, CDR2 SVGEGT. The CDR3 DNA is TGTGCCATCCTTGGGGCAGGGGGCACTGAAGCTTTCTTT. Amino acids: CAILGAGGTEAFF.

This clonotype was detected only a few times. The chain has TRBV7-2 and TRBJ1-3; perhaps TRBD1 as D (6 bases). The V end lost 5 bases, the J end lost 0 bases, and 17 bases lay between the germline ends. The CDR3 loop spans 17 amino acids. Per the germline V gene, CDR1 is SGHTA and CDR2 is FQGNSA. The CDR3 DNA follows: TGTGCCAGCAGCCACCAGGGGACTAGGGACTCTGGAAACACCATATATTTT. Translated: CASSHQGTRDSGNTIYF.

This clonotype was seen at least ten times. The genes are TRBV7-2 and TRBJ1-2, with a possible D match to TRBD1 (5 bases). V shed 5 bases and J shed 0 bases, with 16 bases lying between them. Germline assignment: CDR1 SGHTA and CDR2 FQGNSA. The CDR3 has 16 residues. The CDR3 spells CASSNQQELANYGYTF. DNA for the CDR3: TGTGCCAGCAGCAACCAACAGGAACTAGCTAACTATGGCTACACCTTC.

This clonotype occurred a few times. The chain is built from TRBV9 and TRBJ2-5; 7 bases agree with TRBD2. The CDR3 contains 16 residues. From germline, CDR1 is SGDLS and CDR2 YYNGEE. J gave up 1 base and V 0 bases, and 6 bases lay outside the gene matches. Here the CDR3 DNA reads TGTGCCAGCAGCGTAGGGGTCGGGGGGTCCCAAGAGACCCAGTACTTC. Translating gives CASSVGVGGSQETQYF. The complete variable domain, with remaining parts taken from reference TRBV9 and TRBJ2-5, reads DSGVTQTPKHLITATGQRVTLRCSPRSGDLSVYWYQQSLDQGLQFLIQYYNGEERAKGNILERFSAQQFPDLHSELNLSSLELGDSALYFCASSVGVGGSQETQYFGPGTRLLVL.

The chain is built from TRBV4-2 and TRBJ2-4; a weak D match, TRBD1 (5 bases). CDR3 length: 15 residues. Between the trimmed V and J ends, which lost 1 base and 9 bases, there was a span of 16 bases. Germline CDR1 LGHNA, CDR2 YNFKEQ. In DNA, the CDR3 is TGTGCCAGCAGCCAAGTTGGCCAGATTCAGGGCATTCAGTACTTC. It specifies CASSQVGQIQGIQYF.

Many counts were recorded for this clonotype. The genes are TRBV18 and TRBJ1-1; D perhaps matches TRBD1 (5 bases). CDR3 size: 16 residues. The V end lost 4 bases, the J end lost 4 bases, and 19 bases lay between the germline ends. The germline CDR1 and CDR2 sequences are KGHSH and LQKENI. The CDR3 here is CASSHRSGQGGTEAFF. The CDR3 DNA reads TGTGCCAGCTCACACCGAAGCGGGCAGGGTGGCACTGAAGCTTTCTTT.

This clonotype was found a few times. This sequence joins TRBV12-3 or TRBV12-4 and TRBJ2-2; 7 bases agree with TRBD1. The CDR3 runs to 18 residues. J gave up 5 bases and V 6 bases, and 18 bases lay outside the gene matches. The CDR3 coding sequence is TGTGCCAGCAGCCTTGGGACAGCAGGAACGTTTGAAACCGGGGAGCTGTTTTTT. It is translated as CASSLGTAGTFETGELFF.

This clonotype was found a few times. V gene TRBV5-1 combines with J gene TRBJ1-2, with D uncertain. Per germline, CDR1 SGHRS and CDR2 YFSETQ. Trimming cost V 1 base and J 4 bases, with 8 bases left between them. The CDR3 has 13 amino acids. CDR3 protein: CASSLRVGYGYTF. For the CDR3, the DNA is TGCGCCAGCAGCTTGAGGGTTGGCTATGGCTACACCTTC.

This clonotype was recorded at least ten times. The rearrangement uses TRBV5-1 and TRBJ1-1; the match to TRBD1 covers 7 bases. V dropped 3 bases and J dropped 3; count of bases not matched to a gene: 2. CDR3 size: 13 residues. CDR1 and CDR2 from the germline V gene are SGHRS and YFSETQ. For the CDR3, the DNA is TGCGCCAGCAGCTACACAGGGGACACTGAAGCTTTCTTT. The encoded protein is CASSYTGDTEAFF. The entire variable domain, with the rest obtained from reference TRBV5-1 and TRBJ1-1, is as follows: KAGVTQTPRYLIKTRGQQVTLSCSPISGHRSVSWYQQTPGQGLQFLFEYFSETQRNKGNFPGRFSGRQFSNSRSEMNVSTLELGDSALYLCASSYTGDTEAFFGQGTRLTVV.

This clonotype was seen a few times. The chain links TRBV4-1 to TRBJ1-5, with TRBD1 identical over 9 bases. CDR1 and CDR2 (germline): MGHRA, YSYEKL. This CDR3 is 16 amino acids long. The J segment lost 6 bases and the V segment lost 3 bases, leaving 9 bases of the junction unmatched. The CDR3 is CASSQSWDRELQPQHF. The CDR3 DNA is TGCGCCAGCAGCCAGTCGTGGGACAGGGAGCTTCAGCCCCAGCATTTT.

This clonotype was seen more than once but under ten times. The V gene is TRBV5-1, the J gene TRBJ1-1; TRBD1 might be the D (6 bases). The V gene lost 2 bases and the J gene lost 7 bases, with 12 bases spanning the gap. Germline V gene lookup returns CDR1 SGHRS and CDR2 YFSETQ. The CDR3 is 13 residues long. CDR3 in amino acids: CASSLSGQYEAFF. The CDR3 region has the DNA TGCGCCAGCAGCTTATCGGGACAATATGAAGCTTTCTTT.

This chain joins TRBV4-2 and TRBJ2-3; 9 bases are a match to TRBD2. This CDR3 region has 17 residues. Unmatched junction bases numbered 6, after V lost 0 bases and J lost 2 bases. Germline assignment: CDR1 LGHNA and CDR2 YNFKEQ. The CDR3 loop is CASSQDETSGHTDTQYF. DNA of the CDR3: TGTGCCAGCAGCCAAGATGAGACTAGCGGCCACACAGATACGCAGTATTTT.

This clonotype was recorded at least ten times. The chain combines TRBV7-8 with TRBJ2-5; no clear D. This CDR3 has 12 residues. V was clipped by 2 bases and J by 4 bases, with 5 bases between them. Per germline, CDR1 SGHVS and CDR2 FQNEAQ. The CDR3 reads CASSLFSETQYF. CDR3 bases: TGTGCCAGCAGCTTATTCTCAGAGACCCAGTACTTC. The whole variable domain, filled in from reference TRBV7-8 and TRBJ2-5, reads GAGVSQSPRYKVAKRGQDVALRCDPISGHVSLFWYQQALGQGPEFLTYFQNEAQLDKSGLPSDRFFAERPEGSVSTLKIQRTQQEDSAVYLCASSLFSETQYFGPGTRLLVL.

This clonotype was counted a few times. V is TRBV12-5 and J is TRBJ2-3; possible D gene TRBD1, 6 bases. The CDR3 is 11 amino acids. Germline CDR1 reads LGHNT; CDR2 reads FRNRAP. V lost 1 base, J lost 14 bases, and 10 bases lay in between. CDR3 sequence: CASGLGQAPYF. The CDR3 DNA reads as TGTGCTAGTGGTTTGGGACAGGCCCCGTATTTT.

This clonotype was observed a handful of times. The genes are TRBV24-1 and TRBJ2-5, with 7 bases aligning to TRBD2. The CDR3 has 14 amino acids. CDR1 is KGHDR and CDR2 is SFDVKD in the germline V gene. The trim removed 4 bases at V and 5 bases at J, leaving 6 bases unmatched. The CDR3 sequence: CATSDRTSPETQYF. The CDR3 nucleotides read TGTGCCACCAGTGACCGGACTAGTCCTGAGACCCAGTACTTC.

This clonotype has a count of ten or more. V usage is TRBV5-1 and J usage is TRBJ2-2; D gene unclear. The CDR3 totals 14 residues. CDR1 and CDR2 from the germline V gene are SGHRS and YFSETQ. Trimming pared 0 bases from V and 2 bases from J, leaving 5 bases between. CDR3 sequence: CASSLAGNTGELFF. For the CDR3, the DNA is TGCGCCAGCAGCTTGGCCGGCAACACCGGGGAGCTGTTTTTT. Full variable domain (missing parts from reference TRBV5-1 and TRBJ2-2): KAGVTQTPRYLIKTRGQQVTLSCSPISGHRSVSWYQQTPGQGLQFLFEYFSETQRNKGNFPGRFSGRQFSNSRSEMNVSTLELGDSALYLCASSLAGNTGELFFGEGSRLTVL.

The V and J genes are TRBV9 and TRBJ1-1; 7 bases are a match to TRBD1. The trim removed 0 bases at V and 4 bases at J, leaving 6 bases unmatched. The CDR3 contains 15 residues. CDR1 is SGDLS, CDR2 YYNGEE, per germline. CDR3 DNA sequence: TGTGCCAGCAGCGTAGCCGACAGGGCTAGCACTGAAGCTTTCTTT. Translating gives CASSVADRASTEAFF.